The source of this T cell receptor beta chain is a study of type 1 regulatory T cells. Study-wide background: T-allo10 is an in vitro-generated, Tr1-enriched CD4 T cell product specific for alloantigen.

There are a few counts of this clonotype. Via MiXCR, TCRdb re-called the reads, giving one row per CDR3 protein. Here the sample spans approximately 90,000 distinct CDR3 sequences, roughly 28% being singletons. Unmatched junction bases numbered 2, after V lost 2 bases and J lost 2 bases. Germline V gene lookup returns CDR1 ENHRY and CDR2 SYGVKD. This CDR3 is built from 15 residues. Input material: CD4+ T cells, either the whole sample or a sorted fraction (not recorded which). The TCR originated in a human donor in good health. The chain links TRBV10-3 to TRBJ2-5; 10 positions match TRBD2. The CDR3 is CAISEGTSVQETQYF. The DNA of the CDR3 is TGTGCCATCAGTGAGGGGACTAGCGTTCAAGAGACCCAGTACTTC.